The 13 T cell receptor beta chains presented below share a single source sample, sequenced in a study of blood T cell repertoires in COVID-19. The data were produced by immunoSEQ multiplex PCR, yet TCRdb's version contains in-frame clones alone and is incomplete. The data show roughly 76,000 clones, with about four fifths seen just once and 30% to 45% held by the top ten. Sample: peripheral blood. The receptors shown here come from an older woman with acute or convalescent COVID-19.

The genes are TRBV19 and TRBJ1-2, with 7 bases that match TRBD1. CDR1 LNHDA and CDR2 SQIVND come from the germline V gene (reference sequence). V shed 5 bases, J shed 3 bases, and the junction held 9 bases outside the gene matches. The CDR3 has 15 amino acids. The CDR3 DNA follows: TGTGCCAGTAGTGGGGCGGACAGGAGAGACTATGGCTACACCTTC. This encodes CASSGADRRDYGYTF.

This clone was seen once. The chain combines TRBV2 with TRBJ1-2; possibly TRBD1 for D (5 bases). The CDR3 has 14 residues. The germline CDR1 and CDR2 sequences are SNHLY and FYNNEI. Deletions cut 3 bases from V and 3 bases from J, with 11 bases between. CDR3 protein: CASSEGGADYGYTF. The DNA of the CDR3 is TGTGCCAGCAGTGAGGGAGGGGCGGACTATGGCTACACCTTC.

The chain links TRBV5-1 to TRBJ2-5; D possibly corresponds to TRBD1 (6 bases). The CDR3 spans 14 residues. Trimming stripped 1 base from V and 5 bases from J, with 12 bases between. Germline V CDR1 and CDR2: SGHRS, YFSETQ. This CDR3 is CASSLRTVGETQYF. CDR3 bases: TGCGCCAGCAGCTTGAGGACAGTCGGGGAGACCCAGTACTTC.

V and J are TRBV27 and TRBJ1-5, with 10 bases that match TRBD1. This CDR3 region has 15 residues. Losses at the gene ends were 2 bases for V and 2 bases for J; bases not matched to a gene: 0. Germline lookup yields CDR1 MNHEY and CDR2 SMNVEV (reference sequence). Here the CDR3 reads CASSLGTGGNQPQHF. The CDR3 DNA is TGTGCCAGCAGTTTAGGGACAGGGGGCAATCAGCCCCAGCATTTT.

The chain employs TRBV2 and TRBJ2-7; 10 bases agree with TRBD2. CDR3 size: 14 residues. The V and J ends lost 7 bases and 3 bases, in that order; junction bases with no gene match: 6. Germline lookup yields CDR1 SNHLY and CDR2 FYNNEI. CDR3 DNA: TGTGCCAGCAAGGGACTAGCGAATATCTACGAGCAGTACTTC. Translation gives CASKGLANIYEQYF.

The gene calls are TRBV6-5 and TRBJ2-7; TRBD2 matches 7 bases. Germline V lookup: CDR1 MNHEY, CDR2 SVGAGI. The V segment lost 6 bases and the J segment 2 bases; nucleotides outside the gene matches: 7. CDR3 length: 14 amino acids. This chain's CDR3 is CASSRRGLAYEQYF. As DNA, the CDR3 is TGTGCCAGCAGCCGACGCGGACTAGCCTACGAGCAGTACTTC.

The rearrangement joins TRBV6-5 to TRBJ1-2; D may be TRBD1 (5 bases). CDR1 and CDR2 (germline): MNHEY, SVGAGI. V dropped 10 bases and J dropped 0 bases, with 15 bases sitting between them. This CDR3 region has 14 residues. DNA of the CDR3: TGTGCCACCACGCAGGGCTTAGCTAACTATGGCTACACCTTC. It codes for CATTQGLANYGYTF.

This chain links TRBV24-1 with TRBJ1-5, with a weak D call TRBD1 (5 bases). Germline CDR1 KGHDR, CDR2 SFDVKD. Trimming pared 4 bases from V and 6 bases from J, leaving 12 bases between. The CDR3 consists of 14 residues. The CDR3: CATSDPGESQPQHF. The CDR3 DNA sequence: TGTGCCACCAGTGACCCGGGGGAAAGTCAGCCCCAGCATTTT.

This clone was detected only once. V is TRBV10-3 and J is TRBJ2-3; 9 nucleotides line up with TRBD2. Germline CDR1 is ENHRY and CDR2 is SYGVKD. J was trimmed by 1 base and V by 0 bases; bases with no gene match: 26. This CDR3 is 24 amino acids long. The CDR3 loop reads CAISESISNFGGRASAPRTDTQYF. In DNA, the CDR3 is TGTGCCATCAGTGAGTCGATAAGCAATTTTGGCGGGAGGGCCTCCGCCCCCCGCACAGATACGCAGTATTTT.

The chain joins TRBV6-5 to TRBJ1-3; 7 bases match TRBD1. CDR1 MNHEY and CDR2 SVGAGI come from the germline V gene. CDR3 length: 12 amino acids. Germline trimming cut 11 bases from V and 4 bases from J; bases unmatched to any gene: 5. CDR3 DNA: TGTGCCGGCGGGACAGACGGAAACACCATATATTTT. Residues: CAGGTDGNTIYF.

In DNA form, the CDR3 reads TGTGCCAGCAGCCCGTCGTACGAGCAGTACTTC. Translation: CASSPSYEQYF. V gene TRBV7-2 combines with J gene TRBJ2-7, with D unresolved. Trimming shortened V by 5 bases and J by 4 bases, and 6 bases separated the two germline ends. The CDR3 runs 11 residues. The germline V gene has CDR1 SGHTA and CDR2 FQGNSA.

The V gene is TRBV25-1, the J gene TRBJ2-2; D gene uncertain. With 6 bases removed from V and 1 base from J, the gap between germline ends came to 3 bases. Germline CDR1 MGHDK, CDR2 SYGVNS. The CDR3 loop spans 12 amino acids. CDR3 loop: CASRQNTGELFF. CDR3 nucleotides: TGTGCCAGCAGACAGAACACCGGGGAGCTGTTTTTT.

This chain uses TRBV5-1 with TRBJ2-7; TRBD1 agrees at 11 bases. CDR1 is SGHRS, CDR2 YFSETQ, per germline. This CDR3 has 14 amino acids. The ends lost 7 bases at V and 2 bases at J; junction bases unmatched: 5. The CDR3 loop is CASHGTGGPYEQYF. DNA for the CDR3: TGCGCCAGCCACGGGACAGGGGGGCCCTACGAGCAGTACTTC.